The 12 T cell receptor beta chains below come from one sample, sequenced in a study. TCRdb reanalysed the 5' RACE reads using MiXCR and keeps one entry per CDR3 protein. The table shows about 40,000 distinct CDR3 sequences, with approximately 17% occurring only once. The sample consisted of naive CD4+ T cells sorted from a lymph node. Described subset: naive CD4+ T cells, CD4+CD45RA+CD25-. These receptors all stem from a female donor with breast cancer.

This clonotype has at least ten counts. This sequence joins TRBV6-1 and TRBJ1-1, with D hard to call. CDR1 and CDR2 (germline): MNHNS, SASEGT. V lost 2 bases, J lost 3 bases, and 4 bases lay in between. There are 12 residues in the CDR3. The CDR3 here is CASSEPHTEAFF. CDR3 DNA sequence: TGTGCCAGCAGTGAACCCCACACTGAAGCTTTCTTT.

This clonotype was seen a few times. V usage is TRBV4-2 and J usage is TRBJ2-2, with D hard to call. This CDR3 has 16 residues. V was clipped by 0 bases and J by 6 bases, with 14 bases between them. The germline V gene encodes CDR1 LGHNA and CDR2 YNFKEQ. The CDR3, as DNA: TGTGCCAGCAGCCAAGATTCCCTGGGTTGGGCCGGGGAGCTGTTTTTT. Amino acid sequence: CASSQDSLGWAGELFF.

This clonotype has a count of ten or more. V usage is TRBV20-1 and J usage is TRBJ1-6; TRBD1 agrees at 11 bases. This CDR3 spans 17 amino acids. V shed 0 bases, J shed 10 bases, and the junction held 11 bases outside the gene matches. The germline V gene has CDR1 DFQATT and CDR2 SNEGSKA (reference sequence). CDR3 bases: TGCAGTGCTAGAGATTTAGGGACAGGGGGGCTCGAATCACCCCTCCACTTT. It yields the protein CSARDLGTGGLESPLHF.

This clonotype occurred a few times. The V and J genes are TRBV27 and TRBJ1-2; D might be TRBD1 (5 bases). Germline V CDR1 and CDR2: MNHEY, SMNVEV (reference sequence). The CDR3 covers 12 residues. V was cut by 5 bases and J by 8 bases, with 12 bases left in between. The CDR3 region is CASSPHGGGYTF. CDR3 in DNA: TGTGCCAGCAGTCCGCATGGGGGAGGCTACACCTTC.

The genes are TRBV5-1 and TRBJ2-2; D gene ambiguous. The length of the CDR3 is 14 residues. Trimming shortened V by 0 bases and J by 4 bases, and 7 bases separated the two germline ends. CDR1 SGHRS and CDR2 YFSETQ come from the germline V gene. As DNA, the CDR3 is TGCGCCAGCAGCTTGGCCCAACTCACCGGGGAGCTGTTTTTT. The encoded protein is CASSLAQLTGELFF.

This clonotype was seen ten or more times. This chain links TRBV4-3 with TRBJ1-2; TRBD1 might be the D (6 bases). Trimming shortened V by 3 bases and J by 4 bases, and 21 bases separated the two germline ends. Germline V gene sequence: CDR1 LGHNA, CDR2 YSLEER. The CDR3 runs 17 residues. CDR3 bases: TGCGCCAGCAGCCATCGCCAGGGAGGGGGATCTATCTATGGCTACACCTTC. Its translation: CASSHRQGGGSIYGYTF.

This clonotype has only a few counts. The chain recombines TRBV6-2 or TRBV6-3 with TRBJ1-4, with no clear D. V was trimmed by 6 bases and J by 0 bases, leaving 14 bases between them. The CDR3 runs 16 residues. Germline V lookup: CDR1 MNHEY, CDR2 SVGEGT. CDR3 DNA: TGTGCCAGCAGGCGAGGCCAACGTGCAACTAATGAAAAACTGTTTTTT. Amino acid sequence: CASRRGQRATNEKLFF.

The CDR3 nucleotides read TGTGCCAGCAGTTTATACAGGGGGATTGTCCAAGAGACCCAGTACTTC. Amino acids: CASSLYRGIVQETQYF. The J gene is TRBJ2-5, the V gene TRBV28; 8 nucleotides agree with TRBD1. The V gene's germline CDR1 is MDHEN and CDR2 SYDVKM. The ends lost 1 base at V and 1 base at J; junction bases unmatched: 5. CDR3 size: 16 residues.

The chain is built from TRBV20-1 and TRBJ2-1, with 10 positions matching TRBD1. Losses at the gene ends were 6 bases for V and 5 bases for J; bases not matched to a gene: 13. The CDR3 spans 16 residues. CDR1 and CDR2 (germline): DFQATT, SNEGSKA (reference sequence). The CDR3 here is CSAHGQGGRLNNEQFF. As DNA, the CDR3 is TGCAGTGCCCATGGACAGGGGGGTAGATTAAACAATGAGCAGTTCTTC.

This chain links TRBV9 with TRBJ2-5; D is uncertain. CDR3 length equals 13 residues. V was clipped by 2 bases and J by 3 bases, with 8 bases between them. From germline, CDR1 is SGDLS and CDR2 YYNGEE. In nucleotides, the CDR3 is TGTGCCAGCAGCGTTAGGCTTGAAGAGACCCAGTACTTC. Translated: CASSVRLEETQYF. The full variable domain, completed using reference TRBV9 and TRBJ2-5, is DSGVTQTPKHLITATGQRVTLRCSPRSGDLSVYWYQQSLDQGLQFLIQYYNGEERAKGNILERFSAQQFPDLHSELNLSSLELGDSALYFCASSVRLEETQYFGPGTRLLVL.

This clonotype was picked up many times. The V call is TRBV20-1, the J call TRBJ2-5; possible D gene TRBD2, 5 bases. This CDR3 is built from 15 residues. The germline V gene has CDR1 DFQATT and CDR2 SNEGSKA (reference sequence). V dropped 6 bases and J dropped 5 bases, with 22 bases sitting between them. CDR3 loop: CSALPGWERRETQYF. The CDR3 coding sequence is TGCAGTGCCCTGCCTGGATGGGAGCGGAGGGAGACCCAGTACTTC.

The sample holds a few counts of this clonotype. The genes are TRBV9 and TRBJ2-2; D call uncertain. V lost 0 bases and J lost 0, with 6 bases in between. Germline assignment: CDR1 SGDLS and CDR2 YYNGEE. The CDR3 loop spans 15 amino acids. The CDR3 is CASSVAQTNTGELFF. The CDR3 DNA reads TGTGCCAGCAGCGTAGCACAGACGAACACCGGGGAGCTGTTTTTT.